Included here is one T cell receptor (beta chain) sequence, with context. This sample stems from a study of blood T cell repertoires in COVID-19. Study background: PBMCs, B-cell-depleted T cells, or T cells provided the cDNA or gDNA that made up the material.

Germline V lookup: CDR1 LNHDA, CDR2 SQIVND (reference sequence). The CDR3 has 15 amino acids. V gave up 6 bases and J gave up 5 bases; unmatched junction bases: 10. Per the original data handling: Nucleated cell counts were estimated from reference gene primer amplification. Data came from immunoSEQ multiplex PCR; TCRdb stores just in-frame clones and leaves some out. V, J and clone size were drawn from that table, and D and trimming were deduced from the DNA. The repertoire holds about 170,000 clones, with around 92% as singletons. The rearrangement uses TRBV19 and TRBJ2-1; 7 nucleotides line up with TRBD1. The TCR was taken from a man aged 25 to 40 with COVID-19, enrolled during active disease. The sample was peripheral blood. In nucleotides, the CDR3 is TGTGCCAGTAGCCCTGACAGGGCAGTCCACAATGAGCAGTTCTTC. It specifies CASSPDRAVHNEQFF. The full variable domain, completed using reference TRBV19 and TRBJ2-1, is DGGITQSPKYLFRKEGQNVTLSCEQNLNHDAMYWYRQDPGQGLRLIYYSQIVNDFQKGDIAEGYSVSREKKESFPLTVTSAQKNPTAFYLCASSPDRAVHNEQFFGPGTRLTVL.